This is a list of T cell receptor beta chains from one sample in a study of PD-1 blockade in classical Hodgkin lymphoma. Clones were read by immunoSEQ multiplex PCR, and TCRdb kept only the in-frame ones, dropping some. The sample consists of approximately 65,000 clones, approximately 88% of them appearing once. Sequenced material: peripheral blood mononuclear cells (PBMCs), taken at baseline. The receptors were sampled from a human donor with classical Hodgkin lymphoma. Each CDR3 is given without its conserved first and last residue. Each record gives: D gene, V gene, CDR3 protein. D genes are given only for firm matches.

. | TRBV5-8 | ASSLLGASTDTQY
. | TRBV7-9 | ASSSTWETTYEQY
. | TRBV29-1 | SVAVFTGGEKLF
TRBD2 | TRBV2 | ASSETPGLAGAEETQY
. | TRBV18 | ASSPQGPSTDTQY
. | TRBV19 | ASSINRIRRRNTEAF
TRBD1 | TRBV19 | ASSPWTGGGYT
. | TRBV6-1 | ASSEVRVNTEAF
TRBD1 | TRBV4-3 | ASSQEVAGGYEQY
. | TRBV7-4 | ASSPSDLLVEKLF
. | TRBV7-9 | ASSLDIQDQETQY
. | TRBV7-3 | ASSPFTRVGDTQY
TRBD2 | TRBV2 | ASSDRVAGGSEQY
TRBD1 | TRBV19 | ASTPTGAGSYNEQF
TRBD1 | TRBV6-4 | ASSDSPGGSSPLH
. | TRBV6-5 | ASTETGTNEQF
TRBD1 | TRBV27 | ASSSLGGWETQY
. | TRBV4-3 | ASSQELDGPSGGHYGYT
TRBD2 | TRBV6-6 | ASSRGGAPDTQY
TRBD2 | TRBV4-3 | ASSQVLAGGVETQY
. | TRBV6-6 | ASTNSYEQY
TRBD1 | TRBV25-1 | ASTGGWGQGTNEQF
. | TRBV5-1 | ASSPWEGENTEAF
. | TRBV7-3 | ASSLKAANEQF
TRBD2 | TRBV2 | ASDSNKGGTYTDTQY
TRBD2 | TRBV4-2 | ASSQGLAGVNEQF
. | TRBV28 | ASSLVSINYGYT
. | TRBV5-6 | ASSLVGSSTEAF
TRBD2 | TRBV28 | ASSAPTGTSGGGPYNEQF
. | TRBV19 | ASSTTGIGNTIY
TRBD2 | TRBV10-3 | AISDPAGGASDTQY
. | TRBV6-1 | ASRWGTPIQETQY
. | TRBV23-1 | APTKTEGGRTDLTQETQY
. | TRBV4-2 | ASSQGYRELNTEAF
TRBD1 | TRBV7-3 | ASSLGTVTQADTQY
TRBD1 | TRBV29-1 | SVHEPFGGGNGYT
. | TRBV2 | ASSWGEQF
TRBD2 | TRBV11-2 | ASSLAQTSGGRETQY
TRBD1 | TRBV19 | ASSIVGGHNEQF
TRBD1 | TRBV6-6 | ASSYDTGVGSPLH
. | TRBV4-2 | ASSQRVGQGGYEQY
. | TRBV7-6 | ASSYSENTEAF
TRBD1 | TRBV6-5 | ASSSQGDTEAF
. | TRBV6-5 | ASSRTRRNEQF
TRBD2 | TRBV6-5 | ASGPAGGTDTQY
TRBD1 | TRBV6-1 | ASSEAQGQAGYGYT
. | TRBV5-1 | ASSLGGARSYNEQF
. | TRBV28 | ASRVGPTVGYSNQPQH
. | TRBV30 | AWNNPIRPEYEAF
TRBD1 | TRBV6-6 | ASSYSGTATYEQY